This T cell receptor (beta chain) is drawn from a study of human T cells and chemical hapten exposure (dated by TCRdb to the early 2020s). For the wider study: For sensitization, 2% DPC in acetone was applied to a 2 cm by 2 cm area of upper inner arm skin. Blood was sampled from patients pre-sensitization (week 0) and at 2, 6 and about 24 weeks after DPC sensitization. Libraries were pooled for sequencing, and variation in per-sample TCR yields was attributed mainly to small differences in library volumes within the pool. Alopecia areata with under or over 50% scalp involvement, alopecia totalis and alopecia universalis were represented in the patient cohort, which was mostly female. This study followed changes in the peripheral blood TCR repertoire in vivo during primary and secondary sensitization of alopecia patients to the hapten diphenylcyclopropenone (DPC). Throughout the roughly 23-week study period, patients were also given weekly therapeutic DPC doses on the scalp. Patch testing was done on the upper back using Finn chambers containing 0.01% DPC, and results were scored after 6 days according to International Contact Dermatitis Research Group standards. About 30 alopecia patients provided blood for TCR sequencing at one to four time points (pre-sensitization, 2, 6 and 24 weeks).

Comments on this clonotype: No antigen is known for it. No much larger clone exists at a distance of one base, and base qualities are not known.

Library generation was performed with RACE. Reads for this sample came from a NextSeq 500. Library preparation attached unique molecular identifiers to individual cDNA molecules for quantitative, reproducible TCR counting. Each blood RNA sample was used to sequence both TCR alpha and TCR beta chains. The authors processed their data as follows. A median of about 87,000 TCRs per sample was observed, with a range of 23,224 to 690,600. V, J and CDR3 annotation of the TCR reads was carried out using the Decombinator software suite. Every sample was subsampled to the same number of TCRs (28,000) for the PS versus PT1 abundance plots. TCRs were defined as expanded if absent before sensitization and observed at least eight times at the 2-week time point. In TCRdb, the public reads were trimmed at Q25 with fastp and aligned with MiXCR, with productive beta chains retained. Each entry is one CDR3 protein sequence, shown with its most common DNA and genes. These V and J calls are TCRdb output, not the study's own analysis. This sample comprises roughly 74,000 distinct CDR3 sequences, around 30% of them detected only once. Nearly 9% of the sample is in the top ten clones.

The study at large found these results: After repeated subsampling, the strength of the expansion versus patch-test correlation and the threshold at which it became significant changed. Because all patients had alopecia, a presumed autoimmune disease, the immune response of the patients might differ from that of healthy individuals. DPC sensitization did not change how many TCRs were above 1 in 1000 frequency, and no evidence was found of alterations in global repertoire structure. Patch test score correlated positively with the number of PT1 expanded TCRs, reaching significance at thresholds 8, 16 and 32 but not at 4. Expanded TCRs formed significantly more large CDR3 similarity clusters than pre-sensitization or healthy control sets, consistent with antigen-driven responses.

In light of the paper, this sample's time point label describes: patch test 1, 2 weeks after DPC sensitization. This sample's treatment or condition label indicates: therapeutic diphenylcyclopropenone sensitization with weekly scalp DPC. At each patch-test visit, blood was drawn before the patch test was applied. To be eligible, patients had to be aged 18 to 70, diagnosed with alopecia and judged suitable for DPC therapy, while pregnant patients were excluded. Total RNA was isolated from unfractionated whole blood collected in Tempus Blood RNA tubes. The germline V gene specifies MDHEN as CDR1 and SYDVKM as CDR2. Trimming takes 2 bases from V and 3 bases from J, and the germline ends sit 5 bases apart. The CDR3 contains 12 residues, cysteine and phenylalanine counted. Solely the CDR3 DNA is kept, with 36 bases framed from the first base.

The V gene is TRBV28 and the J gene is TRBJ2-7; no D gene call is confident. This TCR came from a man in his forties with alopecia areata. Some clones in this sample may be carry-over from other donors' samples. This specimen consisted of whole blood, obtained in connection with sensitization to the hapten diphenylcyclopropenone (DPC). The CDR3 has the sequence CASSLLSYEQYF. Here is the DNA: TGTGCCAGCAGTTTACTCAGCTACGAGCAGTACTTC. The entire variable domain, with the stretches around the CDR3 drawn from the reference TRBV28 and TRBJ2-7 proteins, is DVKVTQSSRYLVKRTGEKVFLECVQDMDHENMFWYRQDPGLGLRLIYFSYDVKMKEKGDIPEGYSVSREKKERFSLILESASTNQTSMYLCASSLLSYEQYFGPGTRLTVT.